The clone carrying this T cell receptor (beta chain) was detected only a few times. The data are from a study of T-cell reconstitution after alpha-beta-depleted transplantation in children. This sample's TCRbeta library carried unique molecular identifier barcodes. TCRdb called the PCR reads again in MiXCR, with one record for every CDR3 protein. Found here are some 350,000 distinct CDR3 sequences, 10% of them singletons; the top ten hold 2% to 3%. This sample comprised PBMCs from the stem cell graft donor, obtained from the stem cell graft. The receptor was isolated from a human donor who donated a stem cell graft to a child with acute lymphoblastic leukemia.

CDR3 region: CSAPQLTDEQFF. CDR3 nucleotides: TGCAGTGCCCCCCAGCTCACGGATGAGCAGTTCTTC. V gene TRBV20-1 combines with J gene TRBJ2-1, with D unclear. CDR1 is DFQATT, CDR2 SNEGSKA, per germline (reference sequence). The CDR3 covers 12 residues. V was trimmed by 6 bases and J by 8 bases, leaving 14 bases between them.